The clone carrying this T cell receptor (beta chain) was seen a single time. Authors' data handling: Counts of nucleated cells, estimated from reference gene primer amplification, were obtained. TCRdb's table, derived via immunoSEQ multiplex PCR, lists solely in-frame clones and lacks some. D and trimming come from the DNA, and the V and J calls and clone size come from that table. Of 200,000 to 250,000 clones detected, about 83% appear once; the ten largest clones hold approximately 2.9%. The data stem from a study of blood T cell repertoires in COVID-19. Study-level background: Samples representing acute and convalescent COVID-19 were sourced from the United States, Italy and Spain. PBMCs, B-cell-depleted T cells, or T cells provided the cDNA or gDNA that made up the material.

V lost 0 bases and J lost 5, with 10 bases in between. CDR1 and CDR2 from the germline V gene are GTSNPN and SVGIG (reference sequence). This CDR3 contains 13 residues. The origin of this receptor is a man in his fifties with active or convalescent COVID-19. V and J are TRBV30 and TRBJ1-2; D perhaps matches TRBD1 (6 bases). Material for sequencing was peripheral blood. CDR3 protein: CAWSVQGRYGYTF. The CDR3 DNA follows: TGTGCCTGGAGTGTGCAGGGGCGTTATGGCTACACCTTC.